Listed below are T cell receptor beta chains from one sample, sequenced in a study of OX40 agonist ivuxolimab in advanced cancers. Measured with immunoSEQ multiplex PCR; TCRdb has only the in-frame clones, and not every one. The sample records about 64,000 clones, approximately 90% being singletons. The sequencing used CD4+ or CD8+ T cells sorted from blood, collected in a trial of the OX40 agonist ivuxolimab. These TCRs come from an adult with an advanced solid tumor such as melanoma, head and neck, liver or kidney cancer. Each CDR3 is given with its conserved first and last residue. D genes are given only for firm matches. Clone size is not always given. Where it is, it says once, few, many or a class for expanded clones.

v_call	clone_size	d_call	j_call	cdr3_length	cdr3_nt	cdr3_aa
TRBV5-1	few	TRBD1	TRBJ2-3	16	TGCGCCAGCAGCTTGGCCACAGGGGCAGTTACAGATACGCAGTATTTT	CASSLATGAVTDTQYF
TRBV15	.	.	TRBJ1-2	13	TGTGCCACCAGCAGACCGGACAGCTATGGCTACACCTTC	CATSRPDSYGYTF
TRBV27	.	.	TRBJ1-2	14	TGTGCCAGCAGCCCACGGGGACTTCTCTATGGCTACACCTTC	CASSPRGLLYGYTF
TRBV5-4	.	.	TRBJ1-2	11	TGTGCCAGCAGCTACAACTATGGCTACACCTTC	CASSYNYGYTF
TRBV5-4	.	TRBD2	TRBJ2-1	16	TGTGCCACGGGGACTAGCGGGAGGGCTGCCTACAATGAGCAGTTCTTC	CATGTSGRAAYNEQFF
TRBV9	.	.	TRBJ2-7	15	TGTGCCAGCAGCGTAGAAGCAGGGAGCTCCTACGAGCAGTACTTC	CASSVEAGSSYEQYF
TRBV30	.	TRBD1	TRBJ1-2	14	TGTGCCTGGAGTGTAAACAGGGGAGTTAGTGGCTACACCTTC	CAWSVNRGVSGYTF
TRBV5-3	.	.	TRBJ2-7	18	TGTGCCAGAAGCTTACCTGAAAAGACAGGCAAACTCCCTAGTGAGCAGTACTTC	CARSLPEKTGKLPSEQYF
TRBV10-3	.	.	TRBJ2-3	16	TGTGCCATCAGTGAGAGTGAGGAGGGGTACACAGATACGCAGTATTTT	CAISESEEGYTDTQYF
TRBV2	.	.	TRBJ1-5	15	TGTGCCAGCAGTGTAACGGGGGCTGGCAATCAGCCCCAGCATTTT	CASSVTGAGNQPQHF
TRBV18	.	.	TRBJ2-1	17	TGTGCCAGCTCACCACGCACCAGATTTTCTTCCTACAATGAGCAGTTCTTC	CASSPRTRFSSYNEQFF
TRBV10-3	.	.	TRBJ2-5	13	TGTGCCATCAGTGAAGGTGGGAGGGAGACCCAGTACTTC	CAISEGGRETQYF
TRBV6-6	.	.	TRBJ1-2	13	TGTGCCACCTCGTATGGGGGTCTCTATGGCTACACCTTC	CATSYGGLYGYTF
TRBV7-2	.	.	TRBJ2-5	11	TGTGCCAGCAGCTTAAAGGAGACCCAGTACTTC	CASSLKETQYF
TRBV11-2	.	.	TRBJ2-5	14	TGTGCCAGCAGCTTAGTCGGCGGCCAAGAGACCCAGTACTTC	CASSLVGGQETQYF
TRBV2	.	.	TRBJ2-1	14	TGTGCCAGCAGACCTGGGAGCTCCTACAATGAGCAGTTCTTC	CASRPGSSYNEQFF
TRBV5-4	few	TRBD2	TRBJ2-1	16	TGTGCCAGCAGCTTCGGGACTAGCGGAGCCTACAATGAGCAGTTCTTC	CASSFGTSGAYNEQFF
TRBV2	.	.	TRBJ1-2	14	TGTGCCAGCAGTGAAATAGGGAAAAACTATGGCTACACCTTC	CASSEIGKNYGYTF
TRBV19	.	.	TRBJ2-1	15	TGTGCCAGTAGTAACCGGGACTGGGGAGACAATGAGCAGTTCTTC	CASSNRDWGDNEQFF
TRBV28	.	.	TRBJ1-3	12	TGTGCCTCTGGAGGTGGCGGAAACACCATATATTTT	CASGGGGNTIYF
TRBV15	.	.	TRBJ1-2	17	TGTGCCACCAGCATACGTACCTCACAATCACTTAACTATGGCTACACCTTC	CATSIRTSQSLNYGYTF
TRBV10-3	.	TRBD1	TRBJ2-7	14	TGTGCCATCAGTGTAGGGACAGACTTCTACGAGCAGTACTTC	CAISVGTDFYEQYF
TRBV9	.	.	TRBJ2-2	16	TGTGCCAGCAGCGTCAGTATAAGTCTCAGCACCGGGGAGCTGTTTTTT	CASSVSISLSTGELFF
TRBV5-6	.	TRBD2	TRBJ2-1	15	TGTGCCAGCAGCTTAATGGCGCGGGAGTCCAGTGAGCAGTTCTTC	CASSLMARESSEQFF
TRBV18	.	.	TRBJ1-5	14	TGTGCCAGCTCACCACAAACAGGGAATCAGCCCCAGCATTTT	CASSPQTGNQPQHF
TRBV5-5	.	TRBD1	TRBJ1-5	15	TGTGCCAGCAGCTTCTCCGGGACAGCGAATCAGCCCCAGCATTTT	CASSFSGTANQPQHF
TRBV15	.	TRBD1	TRBJ2-7	16	TGTGCCACCAGCAGACCGGGACAGGGTAGGACCTACGAGCAGTACTTC	CATSRPGQGRTYEQYF
TRBV27	.	.	TRBJ2-5	16	TGTGCCAGCAGTTTATGGGGTGGGACCCCTCAAGAGACCCAGTACTTC	CASSLWGGTPQETQYF
TRBV5-5	.	.	TRBJ1-5	15	TGTGCCAGCAGCCCCCTCGGGGTGAAAAATCAGCCCCAGCATTTT	CASSPLGVKNQPQHF
TRBV12-5	.	TRBD2	TRBJ2-3	17	TGTGCTAGTGGTTTGGCACAGACTAGCGGGAGTACGGATACGCAGTATTTT	CASGLAQTSGSTDTQYF
TRBV7-8	once	.	TRBJ2-7	14	TGTGCCAGCAGCCTCCGGGTAGGGGGGTTCGAGCAGTACTTC	CASSLRVGGFEQYF
TRBV30	.	.	TRBJ2-3	14	TGTGCCTGGAGTGTGGATGCGGGCGCAGATACGCAGTATTTT	CAWSVDAGADTQYF
TRBV30	.	.	TRBJ2-7	13	TGTGCCTGGAGGGGGCAGAGCCTCGGCGAGCAGTACTTC	CAWRGQSLGEQYF
TRBV7-9	.	.	TRBJ2-2	15	TGTGCCAGCAGCTTAGGATCGTTTGGCACCGGGGAGCTGTTTTTT	CASSLGSFGTGELFF
TRBV11-3	.	.	TRBJ1-2	14	TGTGCCAGCAGCTTAGGGACAGACGATTATGGCTACACCTTC	CASSLGTDDYGYTF
TRBV6-1	.	.	TRBJ1-3	16	TGTGCCAGCAGTGAAGATAATTGGGGGGCAGGAAACACCATATATTTT	CASSEDNWGAGNTIYF
TRBV7-9	.	.	TRBJ1-3	14	TGTGCCAGCAGTCCGACATCCACTGGAAACACCATATATTTT	CASSPTSTGNTIYF
TRBV2	.	.	TRBJ1-1	14	TGTGCCAGCTTTACGGGACGGATGAACACTGAAGCTTTCTTT	CASFTGRMNTEAFF
TRBV5-1	.	.	TRBJ1-1	13	TGCGCCAGCTCTGACCAGGGGAACACTGAAGCTTTCTTT	CASSDQGNTEAFF
TRBV6-4	.	.	TRBJ2-7	13	TGTGCCAGCAGTGTTTACAGCAGTAGCGAGCAGTACTTC	CASSVYSSSEQYF
TRBV9	.	.	TRBJ2-1	13	TGTGCCAGCACCGGGAGTGGGGGCAATGAGCAGTTCTTC	CASTGSGGNEQFF
TRBV2	once	.	TRBJ2-2	14	TGTGCCAGCAGTGGGCAGGGGAACACCGGGGAGCTGTTTTTT	CASSGQGNTGELFF
TRBV13	.	TRBD2	TRBJ2-1	16	TGTGCCAGCAGCTTGCCGGGACTAGCGGGCGTGAGTGAGCAGTTCTTC	CASSLPGLAGVSEQFF
TRBV12-5	.	.	TRBJ2-2	13	TGTGCTAGTGGCCCGAGAAACACCGGGGAGCTGTTTTTT	CASGPRNTGELFF
TRBV7-2	.	TRBD1	TRBJ2-7	15	TGTGCCAGCAGCTTAGAAAGGGGGCGTCTCTACGAGCAGTACTTC	CASSLERGRLYEQYF
TRBV6-5	.	TRBD2	TRBJ2-3	14	TGTGCCAGCAGCAGAGCGGGAATGACAGATACGCAGTATTTT	CASSRAGMTDTQYF
TRBV2	.	TRBD1	TRBJ1-2	14	TGTGCCAGCAGCCTGAGCCGGGACAGATATGGCTACACCTTC	CASSLSRDRYGYTF
TRBV6-6	.	.	TRBJ1-2	15	TGTGCCAGCAGTTACGAGGGGTCCCCCTCTGTTGGCTACACCTTC	CASSYEGSPSVGYTF
TRBV5-1	once	.	TRBJ1-2	17	TGCGCCAGCAGCTTGGGTGGCGTGGGTCTAGGAGGCTATGGCTACACCTTC	CASSLGGVGLGGYGYTF
TRBV19	.	.	TRBJ2-7	17	TGTGCCAGTAGTATCAGTTCCGCGACAGCCCGCTCCTACGAGCAGTACTTC	CASSISSATARSYEQYF
TRBV6-5	.	TRBD2	TRBJ2-7	16	TGTGCCAGCAGTTCTATAGGGACTAGCGGCACCTACGAGCAGTACTTC	CASSSIGTSGTYEQYF
TRBV7-9	few	TRBD1	TRBJ1-4	15	TGTGCCAGCAGCTTAGGGACAGGGACTCTTGAAAAACTGTTTTTT	CASSLGTGTLEKLFF
TRBV10-3	.	TRBD1	TRBJ2-2	16	TGTGCCATCAGGCCGGGACAGGGATTGGACACCGGGGAGCTGTTTTTT	CAIRPGQGLDTGELFF
TRBV5-8	.	.	TRBJ2-5	15	TGTGCCAGCAGCTTTACAGGGGCGAGGACTAGCACCCAGTACTTC	CASSFTGARTSTQYF
TRBV6-1	.	TRBD2	TRBJ2-7	18	TGTGCCAGCAGTGAAGGGATTCCGGTTTTGGGGGGGTTTTACGAGCAGTACTTC	CASSEGIPVLGGFYEQYF
TRBV7-2	.	TRBD2	TRBJ2-1	14	TGTGCCAGCAGCGAAAGCGGGAAGTTCGGTGAGCAGTTCTTC	CASSESGKFGEQFF
TRBV6-5	once	.	TRBJ2-3	15	TGTGCCAGCAGTTATTCAGGGGTCCTCACAGATACGCAGTATTTT	CASSYSGVLTDTQYF
TRBV6-1	.	.	TRBJ2-2	15	TGTGCCAGCAGTCCCGGCCGACTAAACACCGGGGAGCTGTTTTTT	CASSPGRLNTGELFF
TRBV6-1	.	TRBD2	TRBJ2-3	15	TGTGCCAGCAGTTCATTAGCGGGAGACGCGGATACGCAGTATTTT	CASSSLAGDADTQYF